These 9 T cell receptor beta chains came from one sample sequenced in a study of blood T cell repertoires in COVID-19. Profiled with immunoSEQ multiplex PCR; TCRdb holds only in-frame clones, not every one. The sample includes approximately 61,000 clones, more than 65% of them seen just once. The sample comprised peripheral blood. The receptors stem from a woman in her seventies with acute or convalescent COVID-19.

The CDR3 sequence: CASSQVRGQGSYEQYF. DNA of the CDR3: TGCGCCAGCAGCCAAGTGAGAGGACAGGGTTCTTACGAGCAGTACTTC. The gene calls are TRBV4-3 and TRBJ2-7, with TRBD1 matching 8 bases. V shed 1 base and J 4 bases; nucleotides not matched to a gene: 9. CDR1 is LGHNA, CDR2 YSLEER, per germline. This CDR3 region has 16 residues.

The CDR3 nucleotides read TGCGCCAGCAGCGAGGTACGACCGGAAAACACTGAAGCTTTCTTT. It encodes CASSEVRPENTEAFF. The chain joins TRBV5-1 to TRBJ1-1; D is unresolved. Trimming cost V 4 bases and J 2 bases, with 15 bases left between them. This CDR3 contains 15 residues. Per germline, CDR1 SGHRS and CDR2 YFSETQ. Together with reference TRBV5-1 and TRBJ1-1, the CDR3 gives the full variable domain: KAGVTQTPRYLIKTRGQQVTLSCSPISGHRSVSWYQQTPGQGLQFLFEYFSETQRNKGNFPGRFSGRQFSNSRSEMNVSTLELGDSALYLCASSEVRPENTEAFFGQGTRLTVV.

This clone was counted between two and nine times. This chain links TRBV5-1 with TRBJ1-1, with 10 bases that match TRBD1. Unmatched junction bases numbered 6, after V lost 0 bases and J lost 7 bases. The length of the CDR3 is 15 residues. Per germline, CDR1 SGHRS and CDR2 YFSETQ. CDR3 in DNA: TGCGCCAGCAGCTTGGGGACAGGGGGAGTAGGTGAAGCTTTCTTT. It yields the protein CASSLGTGGVGEAFF.

The chain joins TRBV5-1 to TRBJ2-5, with D possibly TRBD1 on 6 matching bases. The ends were cut back, 5 bases at V and 0 bases at J, with 11 bases in the middle. Germline assignment: CDR1 SGHRS and CDR2 YFSETQ. This CDR3 region has 14 residues. Written as DNA, the CDR3 is TGCGCCAGCAGTACTGGACAGTACCAAGAGACCCAGTACTTC. Translation gives CASSTGQYQETQYF.

This chain uses TRBV23-1 with TRBJ1-1; no definite D call. TRBV23-1 counts as an open reading frame of uncertain function. CDR3 length: 10 residues. V was clipped by 7 bases and J by 10 bases, with 10 bases between them. CDR3 sequence reads: CASTLALAFF. In nucleotides, the CDR3 is TGCGCCAGCACCCTAGCGTTAGCTTTCTTT.

In its sample, this clone was seen a few times. The chain has TRBV5-1 and TRBJ1-5, with 8 bases that match TRBD1. Per germline, CDR1 SGHRS and CDR2 YFSETQ. V trimming: 4 bases; J trimming: 4 bases; junction bases outside the gene matches: 4. The CDR3 has 14 amino acids. CDR3 DNA sequence: TGCGCCAGCAGCACAGGGGGGGTGAATCAGCCCCAGCATTTT. Residues: CASSTGGVNQPQHF. Full variable domain (outside the CDR3, taken from reference TRBV5-1 and TRBJ1-5): KAGVTQTPRYLIKTRGQQVTLSCSPISGHRSVSWYQQTPGQGLQFLFEYFSETQRNKGNFPGRFSGRQFSNSRSEMNVSTLELGDSALYLCASSTGGVNQPQHFGDGTRLSIL.

The chain employs TRBV7-2 and TRBJ2-5; TRBD2 matches 10 bases. J gave up 5 bases and V 0 bases, and 12 bases lay outside the gene matches. Germline V gene data show CDR1 as SGHTA and CDR2 as FQGNSA. CDR3 length: 18 amino acids. The CDR3 sequence: CASSLALLLAGAGETQYF. CDR3 DNA: TGTGCCAGCAGCTTAGCTCTACTTCTAGCGGGGGCCGGGGAGACCCAGTACTTC.

The chain couples TRBV7-2 to TRBJ1-5; 7 positions agree with TRBD1. Germline values: CDR1 SGHTA, CDR2 FQGNSA. The CDR3 runs 14 residues. V trimming: 2 bases; J trimming: 7 bases; junction bases outside the gene matches: 5. CDR3 bases: TGTGCCAGCAGCTTAAAGGGGGCGGGCCAGCCCCAGCATTTT. This gives the protein CASSLKGAGQPQHF.

The gene calls are TRBV29-1 and TRBJ2-5, with D possibly TRBD1 on 5 matching bases. Trimming shortened V by 3 bases and J by 4 bases, and 15 bases separated the two germline ends. CDR1 and CDR2 from the germline V gene are SQVTM and ANQGSEA. The CDR3 length is 14 residues. The CDR3 is CSVDSQGVGETQYF. CDR3 coding DNA: TGCAGCGTTGATAGTCAAGGGGTGGGAGAGACCCAGTACTTC.